The text below deals with one T cell receptor (beta chain). It lacks a known antigen. Nothing much larger sits one base from this clone, and base qualities are not available. This sample stems from a study of T cells in tuberculosis (dated by TCRdb to between 2017 and 2018). Turning to the overall study: To characterize T cells specific for the mycobacterial lipid antigen glucose monomycolate (GMM), the study used CD1B tetramers together with high-throughput TCR immunosequencing. Active tuberculosis patient PBMC were archived before or within 7 days of starting standard anti-tuberculosis treatment. IGRA-negative adolescents, IGRA-positive adolescents with latent tuberculosis and adults with active tuberculosis, about 9 per group, were compared in a South African clinical cohort.

The immunoSEQ multiplex PCR assay was used to generate TCR libraries, with TCR-beta and/or TCR-alpha/delta assays applied to each sample. The amplified TCR libraries were sequenced using the Illumina high-throughput platform. The paper's processing steps were these. Clustering and dimensionality reduction relied on pairwise TCRdist distances among GMM-specific receptors from T cells that were either sorted ex vivo or expanded in vitro. Each clinical repertoire received a mean NN-distance score, defined as the average TCRdist to the nearest 10% of tetramer-positive reference sequences. To compute GEM TCR motif frequency, the fraction of unique TCRs matching known GEM sequences by V/J usage and CDR3 length was calculated. Active tuberculosis was classified by linear discriminant analysis with leave-one-out cross-validation, implemented in scikit-learn. Drawn from immuneACCESS, this table holds only the in-frame rearrangements with V and J called that TCRdb kept. Clones are partly lost; checked studies trace under half to an unresolved V gene and leave the rest unexplained. That table supplies the V and J calls and clone size; D and trimming were determined from the DNA. For this sample the table gives over 25,000 clones, of which around 92% were detected only once. The ten biggest clones cover 7% of the sample.

On the study overall, not on this receptor specifically: Active tuberculosis TCR-alpha repertoires showed smaller mean NN-distances to GMM-specific TCRs than IGRA-negative controls, suggesting clonal expansion of these TCRs. Clinical samples were selected based on the availability of cryopreserved specimens, with adults included as active tuberculosis cases and adolescents included as controls. Shorter CDR3-alpha lengths in active tuberculosis patients partly drove the smaller NN-distances, and the TCR-beta difference was not statistically significant. A classifier using the diverse GMM-specific repertoire reached roughly 90% accuracy (AUROC 0.9 to 0.95), compared with more than 55% accuracy using GEM motif frequencies.

The time point label, as the study defines it: new active TB diagnosis, blood taken before or within 7 days of starting treatment. The active tuberculosis patients were newly diagnosed, HIV-seronegative South African adults aged 18 years or older. Confirmation of active tuberculosis came from positive sputum smear microscopy and/or a positive M. tuberculosis culture. Immunosequencing was performed on unsorted cryopreserved PBMC, with around 92,000 T cells per clinical donor covered on average. From cysteine to phenylalanine, the CDR3 is 18 amino acids long. Only the CDR3 part of the read is kept: 54 bases, read in frame from the first base. Clipping removes 5 bases from V and 3 bases from J, with 11 as the unmatched junction base count. The germline V gene supplies CDR1 SGHVS and CDR2 FQNEAQ.

Sequences were derived from PBMCs, sampled at tuberculosis diagnosis. This clonotype originated in an adult with tuberculosis. Some clones in this sample may be carry-over from other donors' samples. This sequence uses TRBV7-8 and TRBJ2-6; the central 9 bases match TRBD1. The CDR3 region reads CASSPGQGPYYGANVLTF. Here is the DNA: TGTGCCAGCAGCCCAGGACAGGGGCCTTATTATGGGGCCAACGTCCTGACTTTC.